This T cell receptor (beta chain) was sequenced for a study of Ad26.COV2.S vaccination and SARS-CoV-2 variants. Study-wide background: Donor got 5x10^10 or 1x10^11 viral particles of Ad26.COV2.S. Overall study results and limits: In vaccinated individuals, spike-specific CD8+ and CD4+ T cell responses reportedly displayed substantial breadth.

As for this clone: What it binds is unknown.

This sample's treatment: around 19 received Ad26.COV2.S at low or high dose, single or two shots; about 5 received placebo; per-sample allocation not given. Specimen acquisition occurred on day 63 following the initial vaccine or placebo injection. V dropped 3 bases and J dropped 5 bases, with 13 bases sitting between them. The CDR3 is 14 residues long. Germline V lookup: CDR1 MGHDK, CDR2 SYGVNS. Data came from immunoSEQ multiplex PCR; TCRdb stores just in-frame clones and leaves some out. The sample has approximately 350,000 clones, 83% seen once. The genes are TRBV25-1 and TRBJ2-5; unclear D gene. The clonotype originates from a person between 18 and 65 years old who received the Ad26.COV2.S COVID-19 vaccine or a placebo. The input for sequencing was peripheral blood, taken in a trial of Ad26.COV2.S vaccine versus placebo. The CDR3 spells CASSDIGEMETQYF. Written as DNA, the CDR3 is TGTGCCAGCAGTGATATAGGAGAAATGGAGACCCAGTACTTC.